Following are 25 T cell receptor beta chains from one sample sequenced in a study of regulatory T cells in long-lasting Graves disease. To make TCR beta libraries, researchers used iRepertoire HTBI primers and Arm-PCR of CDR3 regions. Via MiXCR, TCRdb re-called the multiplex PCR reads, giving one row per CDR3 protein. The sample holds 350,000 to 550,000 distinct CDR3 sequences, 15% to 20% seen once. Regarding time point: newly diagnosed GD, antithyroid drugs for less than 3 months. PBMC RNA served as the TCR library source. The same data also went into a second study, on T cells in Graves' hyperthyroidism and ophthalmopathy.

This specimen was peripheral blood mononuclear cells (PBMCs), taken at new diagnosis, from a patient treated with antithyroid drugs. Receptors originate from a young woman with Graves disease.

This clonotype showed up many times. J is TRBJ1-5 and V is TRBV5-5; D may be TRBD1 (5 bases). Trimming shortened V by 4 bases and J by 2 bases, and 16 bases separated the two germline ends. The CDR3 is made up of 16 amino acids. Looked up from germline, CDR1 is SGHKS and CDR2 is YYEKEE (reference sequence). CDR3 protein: CASSKVGDLGNQPQHF. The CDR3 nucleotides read TGTGCCAGCAGCAAAGTGGGGGATTTGGGCAATCAGCCCCAGCATTTT.

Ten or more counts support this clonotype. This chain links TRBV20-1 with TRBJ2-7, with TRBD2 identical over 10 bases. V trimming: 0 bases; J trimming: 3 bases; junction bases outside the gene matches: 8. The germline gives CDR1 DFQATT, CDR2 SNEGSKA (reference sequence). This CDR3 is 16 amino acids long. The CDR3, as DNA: TGCAGTGCTAGAGATACTAGCGGGAAGTCCGTCTACGAGCAGTACTTC. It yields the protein CSARDTSGKSVYEQYF.

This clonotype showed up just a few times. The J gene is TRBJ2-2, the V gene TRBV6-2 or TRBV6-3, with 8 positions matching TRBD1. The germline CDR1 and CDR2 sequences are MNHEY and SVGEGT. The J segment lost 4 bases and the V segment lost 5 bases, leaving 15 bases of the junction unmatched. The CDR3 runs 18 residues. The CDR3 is CASSESLGQGAGTGELFF. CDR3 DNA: TGTGCCAGCAGTGAGTCCCTAGGGCAGGGGGCAGGCACCGGGGAGCTGTTTTTT.

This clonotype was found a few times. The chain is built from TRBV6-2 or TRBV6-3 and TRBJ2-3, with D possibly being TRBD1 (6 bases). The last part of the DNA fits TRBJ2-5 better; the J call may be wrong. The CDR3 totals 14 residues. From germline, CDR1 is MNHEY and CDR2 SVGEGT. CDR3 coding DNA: TGTGCCAGCAGTTACTCGCGGTCAGGGGCGACCCAGTACTTC. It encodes CASSYSRSGATQYF.

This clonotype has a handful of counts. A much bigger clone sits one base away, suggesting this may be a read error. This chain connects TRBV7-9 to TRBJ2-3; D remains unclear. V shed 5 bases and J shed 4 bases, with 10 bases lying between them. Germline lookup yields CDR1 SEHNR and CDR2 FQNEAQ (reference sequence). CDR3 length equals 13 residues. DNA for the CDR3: TGTGCCAGCAGCCCACGGATCGCAGATACGCAGTATTTT. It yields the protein CASSPRIADTQYF.

The CDR3 protein is CASSPPARDGKISGANVLTF. The DNA for the CDR3 is TGTGCCAGCAGCCCGCCCGCCCGGGACGGGAAAATTTCAGGGGCCAACGTCCTGACTTTC. The genes are TRBV3-1 and TRBJ2-6; D may correspond to TRBD1 or TRBD2 (5 bases each). The CDR3 sequence is 20 residues long. Trimming removed 4 bases at V and 4 bases at J, with 26 bases between. The germline CDR1 and CDR2 sequences are LGHDT and YNNKEL (reference sequence).

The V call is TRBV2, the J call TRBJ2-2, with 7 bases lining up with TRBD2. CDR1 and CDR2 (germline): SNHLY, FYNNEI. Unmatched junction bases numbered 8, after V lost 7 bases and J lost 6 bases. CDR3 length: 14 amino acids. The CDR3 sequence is CASKGQGGAGELFF. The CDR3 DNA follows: TGTGCCAGCAAGGGTCAGGGAGGGGCCGGGGAGCTGTTTTTT.

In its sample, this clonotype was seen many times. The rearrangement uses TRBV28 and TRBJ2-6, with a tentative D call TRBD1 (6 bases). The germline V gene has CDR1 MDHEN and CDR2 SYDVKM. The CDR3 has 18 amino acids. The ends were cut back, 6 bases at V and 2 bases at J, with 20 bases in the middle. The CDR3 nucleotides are TGTGCCAGCAGAAACAGGGCCAGGTCGCGGACTGGGGCCAACGTCCTGACTTTC. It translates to CASRNRARSRTGANVLTF.

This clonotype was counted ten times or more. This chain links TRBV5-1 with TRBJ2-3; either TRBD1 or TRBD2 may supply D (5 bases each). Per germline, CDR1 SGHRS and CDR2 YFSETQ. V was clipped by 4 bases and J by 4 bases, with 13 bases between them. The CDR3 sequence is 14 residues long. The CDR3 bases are TGCGCCAGCAGCCGGGACGTTTTAGCAGATACGCAGTATTTT. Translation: CASSRDVLADTQYF.

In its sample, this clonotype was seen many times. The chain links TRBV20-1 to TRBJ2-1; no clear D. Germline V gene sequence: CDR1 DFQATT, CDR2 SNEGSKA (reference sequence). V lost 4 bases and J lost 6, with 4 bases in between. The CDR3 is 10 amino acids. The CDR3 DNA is TGCAGTGCTAACATCAATGAGCAGTTCTTC. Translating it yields CSANINEQFF.

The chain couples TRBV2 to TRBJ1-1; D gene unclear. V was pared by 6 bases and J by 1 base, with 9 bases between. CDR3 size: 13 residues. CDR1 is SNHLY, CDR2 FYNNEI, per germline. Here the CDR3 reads CASRLDSNTEAFF. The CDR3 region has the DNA TGTGCCAGCAGGCTAGACTCGAACACTGAAGCTTTCTTT.

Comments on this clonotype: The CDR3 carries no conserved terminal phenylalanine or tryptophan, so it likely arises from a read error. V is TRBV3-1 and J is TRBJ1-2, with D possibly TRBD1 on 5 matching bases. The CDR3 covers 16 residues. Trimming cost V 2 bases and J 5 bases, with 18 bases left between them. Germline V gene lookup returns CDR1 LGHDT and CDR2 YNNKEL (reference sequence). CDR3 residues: CASSQQGANRGYGYTS. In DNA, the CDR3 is TGTGCCAGCAGCCAACAGGGTGCTAATCGAGGATATGGCTACACCTCC.

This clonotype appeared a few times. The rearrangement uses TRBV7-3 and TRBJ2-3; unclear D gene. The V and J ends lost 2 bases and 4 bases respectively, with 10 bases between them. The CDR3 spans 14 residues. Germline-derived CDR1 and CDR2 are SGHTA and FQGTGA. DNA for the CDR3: TGTGCCAGCAGCTTATTCGGGTGGGCAGATACGCAGTATTTT. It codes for CASSLFGWADTQYF.

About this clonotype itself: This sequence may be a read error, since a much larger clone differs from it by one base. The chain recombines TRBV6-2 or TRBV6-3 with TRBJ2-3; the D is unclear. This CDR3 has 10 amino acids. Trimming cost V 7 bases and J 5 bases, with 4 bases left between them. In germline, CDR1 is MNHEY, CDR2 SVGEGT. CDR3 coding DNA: TGTGCCAGCATGGGAGATACGCAGTATTTT. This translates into CASMGDTQYF.

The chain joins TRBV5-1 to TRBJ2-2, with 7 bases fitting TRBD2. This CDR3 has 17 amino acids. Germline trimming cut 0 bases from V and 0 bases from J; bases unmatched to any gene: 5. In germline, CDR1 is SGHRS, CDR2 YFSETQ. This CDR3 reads CASSLGAGTTNTGELFF. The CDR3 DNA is TGCGCCAGCAGCTTGGGCGCCGGGACTACGAACACCGGGGAGCTGTTTTTT.

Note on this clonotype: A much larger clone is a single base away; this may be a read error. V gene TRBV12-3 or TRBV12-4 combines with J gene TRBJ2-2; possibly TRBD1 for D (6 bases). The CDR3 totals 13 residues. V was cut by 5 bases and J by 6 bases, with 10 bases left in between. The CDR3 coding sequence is TGTGCCAGCAGTGGACAGCTCGCCGGGGAGCTGTTTTTT. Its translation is CASSGQLAGELFF.

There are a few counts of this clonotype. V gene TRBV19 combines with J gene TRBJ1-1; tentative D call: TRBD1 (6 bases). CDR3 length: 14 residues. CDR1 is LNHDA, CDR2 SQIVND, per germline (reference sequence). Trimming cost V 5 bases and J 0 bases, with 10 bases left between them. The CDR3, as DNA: TGTGCCAGTAGTTTTACAGGGATGAACACTGAAGCTTTCTTT. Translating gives CASSFTGMNTEAFF.

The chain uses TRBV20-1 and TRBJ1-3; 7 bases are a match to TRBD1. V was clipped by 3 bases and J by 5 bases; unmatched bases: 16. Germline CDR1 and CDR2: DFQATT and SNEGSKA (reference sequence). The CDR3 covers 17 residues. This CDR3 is CSARGDRGPESRNTIYF. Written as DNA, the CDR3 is TGCAGTGCTAGGGGGGACAGAGGACCCGAATCCAGAAACACCATATATTTT.

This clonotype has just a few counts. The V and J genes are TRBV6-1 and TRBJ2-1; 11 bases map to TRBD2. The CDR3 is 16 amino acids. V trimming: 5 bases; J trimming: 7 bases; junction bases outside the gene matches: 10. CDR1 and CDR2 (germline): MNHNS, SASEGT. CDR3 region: CASSPSTSGRLNEQFF. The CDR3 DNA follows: TGTGCCAGCAGTCCGAGCACTAGCGGGAGATTGAATGAGCAGTTCTTC.

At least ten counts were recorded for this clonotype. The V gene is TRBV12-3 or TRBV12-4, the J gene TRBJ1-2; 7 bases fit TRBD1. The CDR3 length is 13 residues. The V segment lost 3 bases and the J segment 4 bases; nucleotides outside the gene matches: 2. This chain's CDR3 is CASSLNRGYGYTF. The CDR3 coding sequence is TGTGCCAGCAGTTTGAACAGGGGCTATGGCTACACCTTC.

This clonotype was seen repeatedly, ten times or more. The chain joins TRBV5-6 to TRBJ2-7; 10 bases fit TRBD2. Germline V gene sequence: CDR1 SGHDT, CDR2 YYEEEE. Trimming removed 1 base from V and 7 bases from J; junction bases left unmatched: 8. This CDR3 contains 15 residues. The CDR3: CASSLLAGVFREQYF. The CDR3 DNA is TGTGCCAGCAGCTTGCTAGCGGGAGTTTTTCGGGAGCAGTACTTC.

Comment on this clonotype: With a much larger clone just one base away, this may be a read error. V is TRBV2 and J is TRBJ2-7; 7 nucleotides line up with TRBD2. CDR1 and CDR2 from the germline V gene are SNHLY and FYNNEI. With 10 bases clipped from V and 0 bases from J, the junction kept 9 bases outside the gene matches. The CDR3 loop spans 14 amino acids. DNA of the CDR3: TGTGCCAACGGAAGGACTAGAGACTCCTACGAGCAGTACTTC. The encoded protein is CANGRTRDSYEQYF.

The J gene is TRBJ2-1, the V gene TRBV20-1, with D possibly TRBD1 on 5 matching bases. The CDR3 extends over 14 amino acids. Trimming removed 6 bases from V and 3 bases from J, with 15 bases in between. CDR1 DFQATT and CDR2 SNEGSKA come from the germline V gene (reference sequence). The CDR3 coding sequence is TGCAGTGCGGACCCGGCTAGGGGCTACAATGAGCAGTTCTTC. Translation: CSADPARGYNEQFF.

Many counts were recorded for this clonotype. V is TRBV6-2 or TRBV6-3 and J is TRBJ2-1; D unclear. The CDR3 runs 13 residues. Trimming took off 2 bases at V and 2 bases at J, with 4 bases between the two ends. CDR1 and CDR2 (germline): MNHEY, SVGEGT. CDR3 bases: TGTGCCAGCAGTTACGTCGCCTACAATGAGCAGTTCTTC. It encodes CASSYVAYNEQFF.

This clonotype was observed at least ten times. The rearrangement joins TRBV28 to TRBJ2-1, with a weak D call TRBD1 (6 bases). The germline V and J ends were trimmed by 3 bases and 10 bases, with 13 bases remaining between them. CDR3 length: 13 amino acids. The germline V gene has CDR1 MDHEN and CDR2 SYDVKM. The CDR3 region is CASSFLGAREQFF. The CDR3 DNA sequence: TGTGCCAGCAGTTTTCTGGGGGCAAGAGAGCAGTTCTTC.